This entry describes one T cell receptor beta chain. Its antigen is as yet unknown. Stated treatment: about 20 received Ad26.COV2.S at low or high dose, single or two shots; roughly 5 received placebo; per-sample allocation not given. Repertoires come from day 63 after the first vaccine or placebo injection. Wuhan-strain spike was delivered by a replication-incompetent Ad26 vector. The data were taken from a study of Ad26.COV2.S vaccination and SARS-CoV-2 variants. Background on the study: In the COV1001 trial, the donor was in the Ad26.COV2.S arm.

Data came from immunoSEQ multiplex PCR; TCRdb stores just in-frame clones and leaves some out. This table holds 430,000 or so clones, 85% to 90% found once. Whole-study results and caveats: Post-vaccination spike-specific CD8+ and CD4+ T cell responses reportedly had substantial breadth. Non-spike TCR breadth did not differ much between vaccine and placebo recipients.

The germline gives CDR1 LGHNA, CDR2 YSLEER. V gave up 1 base and J gave up 1 base, with 10 bases separating them. The CDR3 is made up of 15 amino acids. Sequencing used peripheral blood, obtained in a trial of Ad26.COV2.S vaccine versus placebo. The source of this sequence is a person between 18 and 60 years old who received the Ad26.COV2.S COVID-19 vaccine or a placebo. The chain links TRBV4-3 to TRBJ1-1; the D is unclear. The chain's CDR3 is CASSQGVRPNTEAFF. CDR3 DNA: TGCGCCAGCAGCCAAGGAGTTCGACCGAACACTGAAGCTTTCTTT.